This TCR beta chain was obtained from a study of Ad26.COV2.S vaccination and SARS-CoV-2 variants. Produced via immunoSEQ multiplex PCR; TCRdb's table is partial and in-frame only. The sample records hundreds of thousands of clones, around 86% being singletons. Notes on this clone: The antigen is unknown.

Findings and caveats of the study: Non-spike TCR breadth showed similarity between vaccine and placebo recipients.

V gave up 5 bases and J gave up 3 bases, with 8 bases separating them. CDR3 length: 12 residues. Described treatment: roughly 19 received Ad26.COV2.S at low or high dose, single or two shots; several received placebo; per-sample allocation not given. Collection of the samples took place on day 63 after the first injection of vaccine or placebo. Boston hosted the donor, who was an adult aged 18-55 years. The sequence was obtained from a person between 18 and 59 years old who received the Ad26.COV2.S COVID-19 vaccine or a placebo. The source material was peripheral blood, sampled in a trial of Ad26.COV2.S vaccine versus placebo. The chain is built from TRBV12-3 or TRBV12-4 and TRBJ2-7, with D tentatively TRBD1 (6 bases). The CDR3 DNA reads TGTGCCAGCAGTACAGGGTACTACGAGCAGTACTTC. Translating it yields CASSTGYYEQYF.